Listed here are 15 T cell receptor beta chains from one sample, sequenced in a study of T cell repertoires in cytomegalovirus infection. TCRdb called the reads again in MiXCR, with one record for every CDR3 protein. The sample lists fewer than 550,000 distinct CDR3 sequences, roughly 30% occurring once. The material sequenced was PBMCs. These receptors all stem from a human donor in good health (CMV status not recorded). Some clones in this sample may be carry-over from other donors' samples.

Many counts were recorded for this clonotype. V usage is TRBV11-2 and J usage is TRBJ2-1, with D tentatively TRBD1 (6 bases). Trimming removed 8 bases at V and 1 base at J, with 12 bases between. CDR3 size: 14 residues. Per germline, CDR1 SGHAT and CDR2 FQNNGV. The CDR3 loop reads CASLQGFSYNEQFF. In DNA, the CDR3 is TGTGCCAGCCTACAGGGTTTTTCCTACAATGAGCAGTTCTTC.

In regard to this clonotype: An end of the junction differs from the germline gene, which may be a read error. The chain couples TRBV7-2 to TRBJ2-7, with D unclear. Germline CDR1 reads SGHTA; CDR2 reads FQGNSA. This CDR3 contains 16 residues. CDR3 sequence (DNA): TGTGCCAGCAGCTTAGCGCTTCTTAGCCTCACCTACGAGCCGTCCTTC. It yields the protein CASSLALLSLTYEPSF. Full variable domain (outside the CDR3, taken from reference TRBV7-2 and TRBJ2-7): GAGVSQSPSNKVTEKGKDVELRCDPISGHTALYWYRQSLGQGLEFLIYFQGNSAPDKSGLPSDRFSAERTGGSVSTLTIQRTQQEDSAVYLCASSLALLSLTYEPSFGPGTRLTVT.

CDR3 DNA sequence: TGTGCCAGCAGCTTAACGCCGACAGCGAACACTGAAGCTTTCTTT. Protein: CASSLTPTANTEAFF. This chain joins TRBV7-3 and TRBJ1-1; D is possibly TRBD1 (5 bases). V was trimmed by 0 bases and J by 1 base, leaving 9 bases between them. This CDR3 has 15 residues. Germline V gene sequence: CDR1 SGHTA, CDR2 FQGTGA.

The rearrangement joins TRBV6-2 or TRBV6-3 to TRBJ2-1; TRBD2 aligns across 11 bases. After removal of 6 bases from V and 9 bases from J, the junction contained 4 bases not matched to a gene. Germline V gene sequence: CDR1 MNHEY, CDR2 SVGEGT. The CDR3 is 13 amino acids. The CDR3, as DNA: TGTGCCAGCAGCCCCGGGACTAGCGGTGAGCAGTTCTTC. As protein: CASSPGTSGEQFF.

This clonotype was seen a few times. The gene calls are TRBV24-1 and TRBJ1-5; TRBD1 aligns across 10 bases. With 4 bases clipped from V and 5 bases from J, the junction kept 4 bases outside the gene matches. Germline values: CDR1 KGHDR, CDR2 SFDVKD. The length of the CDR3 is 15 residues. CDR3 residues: CATSDRGTGDQPQHF. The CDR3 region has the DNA TGTGCCACCAGTGACCGCGGGACAGGGGATCAGCCCCAGCATTTT.

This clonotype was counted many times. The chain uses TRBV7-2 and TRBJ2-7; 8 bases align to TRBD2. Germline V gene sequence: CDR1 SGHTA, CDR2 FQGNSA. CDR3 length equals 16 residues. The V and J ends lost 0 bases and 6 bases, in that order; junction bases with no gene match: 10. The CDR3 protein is CASSLASSGGRSEQYF. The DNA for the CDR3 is TGTGCCAGCAGCTTAGCTTCCTCGGGGGGGCGAAGCGAGCAGTACTTC.

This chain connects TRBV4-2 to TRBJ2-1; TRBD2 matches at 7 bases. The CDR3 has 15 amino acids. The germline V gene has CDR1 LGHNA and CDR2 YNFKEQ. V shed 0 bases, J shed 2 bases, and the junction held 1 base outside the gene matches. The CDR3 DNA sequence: TGTGCCAGCAGCCAAGACGGGGGGACCTACAATGAGCAGTTCTTC. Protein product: CASSQDGGTYNEQFF.

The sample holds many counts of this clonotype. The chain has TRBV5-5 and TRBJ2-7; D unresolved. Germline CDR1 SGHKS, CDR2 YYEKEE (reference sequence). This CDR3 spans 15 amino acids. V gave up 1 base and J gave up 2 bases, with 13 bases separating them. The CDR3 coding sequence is TGTGCCAGCAGCTTGTTGGCAGAGCCGACCTACGAGCAGTACTTC. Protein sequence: CASSLLAEPTYEQYF.

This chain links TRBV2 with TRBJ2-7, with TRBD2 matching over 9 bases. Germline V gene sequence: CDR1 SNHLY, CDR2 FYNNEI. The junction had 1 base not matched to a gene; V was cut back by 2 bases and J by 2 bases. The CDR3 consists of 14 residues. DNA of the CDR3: TGTGCCAGCAGTGAACCTAGCGGGGCCTACGAGCAGTACTTC. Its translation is CASSEPSGAYEQYF.

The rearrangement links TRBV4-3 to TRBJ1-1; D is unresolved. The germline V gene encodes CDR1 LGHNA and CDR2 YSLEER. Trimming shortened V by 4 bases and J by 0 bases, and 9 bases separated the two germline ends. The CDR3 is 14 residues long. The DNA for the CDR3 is TGCGCCAGCAGCCGGGCCCAGATGAACACTGAAGCTTTCTTT. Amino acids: CASSRAQMNTEAFF.

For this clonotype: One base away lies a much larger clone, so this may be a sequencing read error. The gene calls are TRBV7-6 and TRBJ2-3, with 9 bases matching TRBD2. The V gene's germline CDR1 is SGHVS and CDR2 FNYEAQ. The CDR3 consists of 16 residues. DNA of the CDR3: TGTGCCAGCAGCTCGCGGACTAGCGACGGCACAGATAGGCAGTATTTT. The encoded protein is CASSSRTSDGTDRQYF.

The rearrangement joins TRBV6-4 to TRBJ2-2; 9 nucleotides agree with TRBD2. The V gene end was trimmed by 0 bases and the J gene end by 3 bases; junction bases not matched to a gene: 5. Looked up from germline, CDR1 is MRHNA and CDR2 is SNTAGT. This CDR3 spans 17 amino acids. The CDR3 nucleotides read TGTGCCAGCAGTGACTCCTCCGGGACTAGCTACACCGGGGAGCTGTTTTTT. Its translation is CASSDSSGTSYTGELFF.

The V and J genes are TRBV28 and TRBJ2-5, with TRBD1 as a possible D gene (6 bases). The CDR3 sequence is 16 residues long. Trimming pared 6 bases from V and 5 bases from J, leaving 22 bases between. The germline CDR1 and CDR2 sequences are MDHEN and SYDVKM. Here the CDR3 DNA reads TGTGCCAGCAGCCTTCTGAAACAGGGATCGGGGGAGACCCAGTACTTC. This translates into CASSLLKQGSGETQYF. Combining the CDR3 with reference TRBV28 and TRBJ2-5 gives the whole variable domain DVKVTQSSRYLVKRTGEKVFLECVQDMDHENMFWYRQDPGLGLRLIYFSYDVKMKEKGDIPEGYSVSREKKERFSLILESASTNQTSMYLCASSLLKQGSGETQYFGPGTRLLVL.

CDR3 residues: CASSGYRKKNTEAFF. In DNA, the CDR3 is TGTGCCAGCAGCGGCTACAGGAAGAAGAACACTGAAGCTTTCTTT. V usage is TRBV7-6 and J usage is TRBJ1-1, with D perhaps TRBD1 (5 bases). The V end was cut by 5 bases, the J end by 1 base, with 14 bases between. Germline-derived CDR1 and CDR2 are SGHVS and FNYEAQ. The CDR3 contains 15 residues.

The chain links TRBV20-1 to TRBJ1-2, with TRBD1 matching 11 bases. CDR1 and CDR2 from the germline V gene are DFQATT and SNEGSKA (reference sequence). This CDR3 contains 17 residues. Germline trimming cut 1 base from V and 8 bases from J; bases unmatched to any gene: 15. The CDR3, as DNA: TGCAGTGCTAGAGTAAAGTTTGGACAGGGGGCGAAGGACGGCTACACCTTC. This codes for CSARVKFGQGAKDGYTF.